This T cell receptor (beta chain) was found in a study of early T cells in non-severe SARS-CoV-2 infection. Whole-study context: It was bulk RNA from unsorted whole blood that was sequenced, and the chains were unpaired.

This clonotype was detected once. Unique molecular identifiers were attached to individual cDNA molecules. TCRdb re-analysed the 5' RACE reads in MiXCR, keeping a single row per CDR3 protein. Of more than 65,000 distinct CDR3 sequences in the sample, roughly 13% were seen once. The CDR3 spans 16 residues. V was clipped by 4 bases and J by 8 bases; unmatched bases: 11. CDR1 SGHNT and CDR2 YYREEE come from the germline V gene (reference sequence). The V and J genes are TRBV5-4 and TRBJ2-1, with TRBD2 identical over 11 bases. This receptor was identified in an adult who was a healthcare worker with PCR-confirmed SARS-CoV-2 infection or an uninfected control (not recorded which). The sequencing input was whole blood. CDR3 sequence (DNA): TGTGCCAGCAGCGGGAAAAGGACTAGCGGGTACTATGAGCAGTTCTTC. Protein product: CASSGKRTSGYYEQFF.